This T cell receptor (beta chain) originates from a study of T cell responses to AZD1222 COVID-19 vaccine. Study at large: Investigators merged groups given second doses at roughly 4 or roughly 12 weeks. Findings and caveats of the study: Most donors were white British, females outnumbered males, and clonal diversity was possibly underestimated. Spike-wide coverage was observed for vaccine-associated CD4 TCRs, with dominant responses at 160-218 and 743-854. Close to half of all spike-specific TCRs reportedly target regions of the variants that are unmutated.

This clone was picked up one time. Antigen specificity is unknown. Some clones are missing from TCRdb's copy, which holds only in-frame ones; the method was immunoSEQ multiplex PCR. Here the sample spans roughly 160,000 clones, 90% to 95% being singletons. The sequence was collected from an adult in good health. The sample here was peripheral blood, taken on day 0 of AZD1222 vaccination.

CDR3 bases: TGCGCCAGCAGCTTGGGCAGGGACGAAAAACTGTTTTTT. This gives the protein CASSLGRDEKLFF. V gene TRBV5-1 combines with J gene TRBJ1-4, with D maybe TRBD1 (5 bases). CDR1 and CDR2 (germline): SGHRS, YFSETQ. Trimming cost V 0 bases and J 8 bases, with 8 bases left between them. The CDR3 is made up of 13 amino acids. Combining the CDR3 with reference TRBV5-1 and TRBJ1-4 gives the whole variable domain KAGVTQTPRYLIKTRGQQVTLSCSPISGHRSVSWYQQTPGQGLQFLFEYFSETQRNKGNFPGRFSGRQFSNSRSEMNVSTLELGDSALYLCASSLGRDEKLFFGSGTQLSVL.